The rows below give T cell receptor beta chains drawn from one sample of a study of blood T cell repertoires in COVID-19. The protocol was immunoSEQ multiplex PCR, while the TCRdb copy is restricted to in-frame clones and leaves out a portion. The profile covers about 140,000 clones, with under 85% appearing a single time and 1.6% taken by the ten largest. Sequenced input: PBMCs or T cells enriched from blood (not recorded which). Receptor source: a woman younger than 35 who had been exposed to COVID-19. Each CDR3 is given with its conserved first and last residue. The D gene is left open where the match is weak. Part of the rows lack a size; the others show once, few, many or a class for expanded clones.

J gene,D gene,V gene,clone size,CDR3 DNA,CDR3 protein
TRBJ2-7,TRBD2,TRBV11-2,NA,TGTGCCAGCAGCAAAATCCGGGAGGGCCTGGACGAGCAGTACTTC,CASSKIREGLDEQYF
TRBJ2-3,NA,TRBV1,few,TGCACCAGCAGCCGCAAGAGATTAGATACGCAGTATTTT,CTSSRKRLDTQYF
TRBJ1-1,TRBD1,TRBV6-5,once,TGTGCCAGCAGACCCGGGACAGGGGGCACTGAAGCTTTCTTT,CASRPGTGGTEAFF
TRBJ2-3,NA,TRBV7-2,NA,TGTGCCAGCAGCTTAGCCATTACCCTCGGTAGCACAGATACGCAGTATTTT,CASSLAITLGSTDTQYF
TRBJ2-1,TRBD2,TRBV5-1,few,TGCGCCAGCAGCTCCGGGACTAGCGGGAACAATGAGCAGTTCTTC,CASSSGTSGNNEQFF
TRBJ2-6,NA,TRBV5-1,NA,TGCGCCAGCAGCAGACAAGTCTCTGGGGCCAACGTCCTGACTTTC,CASSRQVSGANVLTF
TRBJ1-2,TRBD1,TRBV5-1,NA,TGCGCCAGCAGCCCCTGGGACAGGGGGCTGAGGGACTATGGCTACACCTTC,CASSPWDRGLRDYGYTF
TRBJ2-6,TRBD1,TRBV9,few,TGTGCCAGCAGCGCAGAGACAGGGGGGCAATCTGGGGCCAACGTCCTGACTTTC,CASSAETGGQSGANVLTF
TRBJ2-5,NA,TRBV7-9,NA,TGTGCCAGCAGCTTAGCAGCCCCAACGAGGGAGACCCAGTACTTC,CASSLAAPTRETQYF
TRBJ1-1,TRBD1,TRBV7-2,few,TGTGCCAGCAGCTTAGCGCCGACAGGGGGGACTGAAGCTTTCTTT,CASSLAPTGGTEAFF
TRBJ1-2,NA,TRBV11-1,NA,TGTGCCAGCAGCGAAACGTTGGAGATTAACTATGGCTACACCTTC,CASSETLEINYGYTF
TRBJ2-4,NA,TRBV6-5,NA,TGTGCCAGCAGTTACGGGGGGGCCCCCAAAAACATTCAGTACTTC,CASSYGGAPKNIQYF
TRBJ1-1,TRBD1,TRBV19,NA,TGTGCCAGTAGGTCGTGGGACAGGGACGGGGGTGAAGCTTTCTTT,CASRSWDRDGGEAFF
TRBJ1-2,NA,TRBV12-3/TRBV12-4,few,TGTGCCAGCAGTTTGGCCGGGGGTAGGGGCTACACCTTC,CASSLAGGRGYTF
TRBJ2-1,TRBD2,TRBV9,NA,TGTGCCAGCAGCGTAGATCCGGGAGGATCGTACAATGAGCAGTTCTTC,CASSVDPGGSYNEQFF
TRBJ2-3,NA,TRBV5-8,NA,TGTGCCAGCAGCTTGCTGGACACCCAGATCACAGATACGCAGTATTTT,CASSLLDTQITDTQYF
TRBJ1-1,TRBD1,TRBV19,NA,TGTGCCAGTACTAATGGACAGGCTAATGAAGCTTTCTTT,CASTNGQANEAFF
TRBJ2-2,NA,TRBV4-1,NA,TGCGCCAGCAGCCAAGACTTTAGGGGCGGGGAGCTGTTTTTT,CASSQDFRGGELFF
TRBJ2-3,TRBD2,TRBV6-5,few,TGTGCCAGCAATGCGGGAGAGGCAGATACGCAGTATTTT,CASNAGEADTQYF
TRBJ1-1,NA,TRBV3-1/TRBV3-2,NA,TGTGCCAGCAGACCAAGTGAACAGGGTCACACTGAAGCTTTCTTT,CASRPSEQGHTEAFF
TRBJ2-5,NA,TRBV7-3,NA,TGTGCCAGCAGCTTAACGGCGGGGGCTCAAGAGACCCAGTACTTC,CASSLTAGAQETQYF
TRBJ2-1,TRBD1,TRBV6-5,few,TGTGCCAGCAGCCAAGGGACAGTACAGTTCTTC,CASSQGTVQFF
TRBJ1-3,NA,TRBV11-2,NA,TGTGCCAGCAGCCCAGGGTGGTCTGGAAACACCATATATTTT,CASSPGWSGNTIYF
TRBJ1-1,TRBD1,TRBV2,NA,TGTGCCAGCAGTGTGGGACAGGGTTTCGCGGTAGGGACTGAAGCTTTCTTT,CASSVGQGFAVGTEAFF
TRBJ1-4,NA,TRBV28,NA,TGTGCCAGCAACCGCGGGAGGTTTAATGAAAAACTGTTTTTT,CASNRGRFNEKLFF
TRBJ1-2,NA,TRBV6-6,once,TGTGCCAGCAGTCATTCCGCTCCGGAGGCAGGAACCTATGGCTACACCTTC,CASSHSAPEAGTYGYTF
TRBJ1-1,TRBD1,TRBV12-5,NA,TGTGCTAGTGGTTTGACGTCGGGACAGGGGTTCGCTGAAGCTTTCTTT,CASGLTSGQGFAEAFF
TRBJ2-1,NA,TRBV5-1,NA,TGCGCCAGCAGCTTGGTTATAGCACAAAGCAATGAGCAGTTCTTC,CASSLVIAQSNEQFF
TRBJ1-5,NA,TRBV19,once,TGTGCCAGTAGCCCCGACAGGAGTTATCAGCCCCAGCATTTT,CASSPDRSYQPQHF
TRBJ2-5,NA,TRBV20-1,NA,TGCAGTGCTAGTAGGGGAGGAGGAGAGACCCAGTACTTC,CSASRGGGETQYF
TRBJ2-7,NA,TRBV6-5,NA,TGTGCCAGCAGGTCTCAAAACTTCCGTGTCGAGCAGTACTTC,CASRSQNFRVEQYF
TRBJ1-1,TRBD1,TRBV19,NA,TGTGCCAGTCAGACAGGGAGCGGGAACACTGAAGCTTTCTTT,CASQTGSGNTEAFF
TRBJ2-1,TRBD2,TRBV11-2,once,TGTGCCAGCAGCTTAGATCAGACTAGCGGGAGGTTGTATGAGCAGTTCTTC,CASSLDQTSGRLYEQFF
TRBJ2-1,NA,TRBV7-4,NA,TGTGCCAGCAGCTCCTTAGGCGGTCCGGATGAGCAGTTCTTC,CASSSLGGPDEQFF
TRBJ1-2,NA,TRBV19,NA,TGTGCCAGTAGTGTCATCTATGGCTACACCTTC,CASSVIYGYTF
TRBJ1-3,NA,TRBV5-1,once,TGCGCCAGCAGCTTGCAGGGTGGGGACACCATATATTTT,CASSLQGGDTIYF
TRBJ2-1,TRBD2,TRBV3-1/TRBV3-2,NA,TGTGCCAGCAGCCAACTTATAGCGGGAGGGCCTTTCAATGAGCAGTTCTTC,CASSQLIAGGPFNEQFF
TRBJ1-5,NA,TRBV28,NA,TGTGCCAGCAGTTTCGTGGGGGCTCGCAATCAGCCCCAGCATTTT,CASSFVGARNQPQHF
TRBJ1-2,NA,TRBV7-9,NA,TGTGCCAGCAGCTTAGCGTACAGGGCCCGGCGTGGCTACACCTTC,CASSLAYRARRGYTF
TRBJ2-2,TRBD1,TRBV9,NA,TGTGCCAGCAGCGAGGACAGGGGTCGGACCGGGGAGCTGTTTTTT,CASSEDRGRTGELFF
TRBJ2-7,NA,TRBV5-6,NA,TGTGCCAGCAGCGGCGGACCGGGACTGAACTACGAGCAGTACTTC,CASSGGPGLNYEQYF
TRBJ1-2,NA,TRBV27,NA,TGTGCCAGCAGTGTAAGGCTGACAAACCCAATAGCTAACTATGGCTACACCTTC,CASSVRLTNPIANYGYTF
TRBJ2-7,NA,TRBV5-4,NA,TGTGCCAGCAGCGACAACTACGAGCAGTACTTC,CASSDNYEQYF
TRBJ1-1,TRBD1,TRBV27,NA,TGTGCCAGCAGTTTAGTGTGGGTGGGACAGATGAACACTGAAGCTTTCTTT,CASSLVWVGQMNTEAFF
TRBJ2-7,TRBD1,TRBV7-9,NA,TGTGCCAGCAGCTTTGGGACAGACTACGAGCAGTACTTC,CASSFGTDYEQYF
TRBJ1-6,TRBD1,TRBV18,NA,TGTGCCAGCTCACCGATTAGGGACAGGGGATATTCACCCCTCCACTTT,CASSPIRDRGYSPLHF
TRBJ2-6,NA,TRBV24-1,NA,TGTGCCACCAGTGGGCCTTCAGCGGTGGATCCCCTGTCCAACGTCCTGACTTTC,CATSGPSAVDPLSNVLTF
TRBJ1-1,NA,TRBV13,once,TGTGCCAGCAGCTTAGAAAGAGGGACTGAAGCTTTCTTT,CASSLERGTEAFF
TRBJ2-7,NA,TRBV20-1,few,TGCAGTGCTAGTAAGGGATCGGGGTACGAGCAGTACTTC,CSASKGSGYEQYF
TRBJ1-4,NA,TRBV6-4,few,TGTGCCAGCAGTGACCCAACAACTAATGAAAAACTGTTTTTT,CASSDPTTNEKLFF
TRBJ2-1,NA,TRBV10-3,once,TGTGCCATCAGTGAGTCGGAGCGGTTGAGCTCCTACAATGAGCAGTTCTTC,CAISESERLSSYNEQFF
TRBJ1-2,TRBD1,TRBV7-9,once,TGTGCCAGCGATCGACAGGGCAGGGAGTACACCTTC,CASDRQGREYTF
TRBJ1-1,NA,TRBV4-1,NA,TGCGCCAGCAGCCAAGGGGCTGGGGCTGGTGGGACTGAAGCTTTCTTT,CASSQGAGAGGTEAFF
TRBJ2-1,TRBD1,TRBV19,NA,TGTGCCAGTAGTATCGACAGGGGCGGCTACAATGAGCAGTTCTTC,CASSIDRGGYNEQFF